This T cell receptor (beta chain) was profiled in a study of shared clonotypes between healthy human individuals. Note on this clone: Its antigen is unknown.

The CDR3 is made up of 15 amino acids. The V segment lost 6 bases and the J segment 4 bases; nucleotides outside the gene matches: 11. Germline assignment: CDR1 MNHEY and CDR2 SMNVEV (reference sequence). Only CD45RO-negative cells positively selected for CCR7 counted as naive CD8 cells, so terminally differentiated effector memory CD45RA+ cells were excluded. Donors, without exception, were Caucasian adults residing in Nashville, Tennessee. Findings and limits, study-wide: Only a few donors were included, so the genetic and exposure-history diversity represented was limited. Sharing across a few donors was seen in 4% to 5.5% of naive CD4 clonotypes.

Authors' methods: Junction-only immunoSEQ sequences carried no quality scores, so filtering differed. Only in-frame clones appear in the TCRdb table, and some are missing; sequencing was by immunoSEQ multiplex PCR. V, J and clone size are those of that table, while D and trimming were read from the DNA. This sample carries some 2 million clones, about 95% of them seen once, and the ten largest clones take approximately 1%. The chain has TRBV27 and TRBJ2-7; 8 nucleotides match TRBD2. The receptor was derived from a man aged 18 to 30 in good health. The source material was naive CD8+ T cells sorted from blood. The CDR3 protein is CASRSSGKSPYEQYF. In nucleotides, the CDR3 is TGTGCCAGCAGAAGTAGCGGGAAGTCCCCTTACGAGCAGTACTTC.